These T cell receptor beta chains were read from a single sample in a study of blood T cell repertoires in COVID-19. This table comes from immunoSEQ multiplex PCR, and its TCRdb copy is limited to in-frame clones, with some not included. Here the sample spans 120,000 to 150,000 clones, 84% being singletons. Sample: peripheral blood. Receptor source: a human donor in a cohort sampled during active COVID-19. Both conserved end residues are part of each CDR3. D genes are given only for firm matches. The size entry is marked missing in some rows and otherwise reads once, few, many or a size class.

size: .; D: TRBD1; V: TRBV18; J: TRBJ1-1; DNA: TGTGCCAGCTCACCACCCGGGACAGGGTTATGGACTGAAGCTTTCTTT; CDR3: CASSPPGTGLWTEAFF
size: .; D: .; V: TRBV7-6; J: TRBJ1-6; DNA: TGTGCCAGCAGCTCGACCGACTCCGGGGGTTCACCCCTCCACTTT; CDR3: CASSSTDSGGSPLHF
size: .; D: .; V: TRBV7-9; J: TRBJ1-6; DNA: TGTGCCAGCAGCACCACCCCAAAGAGACAGGCAGACAATTCACCCCTCCACTTT; CDR3: CASSTTPKRQADNSPLHF
size: few; D: .; V: TRBV4-1; J: TRBJ2-7; DNA: TGCGCCAGCAGCCAAGAATACGGGGTGAGGAACGAGCAGTACTTC; CDR3: CASSQEYGVRNEQYF
size: .; D: TRBD2; V: TRBV20-1; J: TRBJ2-3; DNA: TGCAGTGCTACTAGCGGAGAGCAGTATTTT; CDR3: CSATSGEQYF
size: once; D: .; V: TRBV24-1; J: TRBJ2-5; DNA: TGTGCCACCAGTGATAGTGGCCCTGGCGAGACCCAGTACTTC; CDR3: CATSDSGPGETQYF
size: .; D: .; V: TRBV6-6; J: TRBJ2-2; DNA: TGTGCCAGCAGTTACAGAGGGCCCGGGGAGCTGTTTTTT; CDR3: CASSYRGPGELFF
size: once; D: .; V: TRBV19; J: TRBJ1-2; DNA: TGTGCCAGTAGTTCCGGACAGAGCCCACTAGACTATGGCTACACCTTC; CDR3: CASSSGQSPLDYGYTF
size: .; D: TRBD1; V: TRBV5-1; J: TRBJ2-5; DNA: TGCGCCAGCAGCTTGGTACAGGGGGGTCGAGAGACCCAGTACTTC; CDR3: CASSLVQGGRETQYF
size: .; D: .; V: TRBV28; J: TRBJ2-6; DNA: TGTGCCAGCAGTTTATTGGCGCGGTCTGGGGCCAACGTCCTGACTTTC; CDR3: CASSLLARSGANVLTF
size: .; D: TRBD1; V: TRBV5-1; J: TRBJ1-1; DNA: TGCGCCAGCGGCGGGACAGGGGGTTTGAACACTGAAGCTTTCTTT; CDR3: CASGGTGGLNTEAFF
size: .; D: TRBD1; V: TRBV28; J: TRBJ1-6; DNA: TGTGCCAGCAGTTTAGAGGGACAGATTAATTCACCCCTCCACTTT; CDR3: CASSLEGQINSPLHF
size: .; D: .; V: TRBV28; J: TRBJ1-2; DNA: TGTGCCAGCAGGGCGACAGGAGGTGGCTACACCTTC; CDR3: CASRATGGGYTF
size: .; D: .; V: TRBV28; J: TRBJ2-3; DNA: TGTGCCAGCAGTTTATACAGGGGCACAGATACGCAGTATTTT; CDR3: CASSLYRGTDTQYF
size: .; D: .; V: TRBV28; J: TRBJ2-7; DNA: TGTGCCAGCAGTTCCCCACAGGGCTGGGGGGAGCAGTACTTC; CDR3: CASSSPQGWGEQYF
size: .; D: TRBD1; V: TRBV13; J: TRBJ1-3; DNA: TGTGCCAGCAGCTTAGTAGGGGGCGGAAACACCATATATTTT; CDR3: CASSLVGGGNTIYF
size: .; D: .; V: TRBV25-1; J: TRBJ1-2; DNA: TGTGCCAGCAGTTTCACCGGGTATGGCTACACCTTC; CDR3: CASSFTGYGYTF
size: .; D: TRBD1; V: TRBV6-5; J: TRBJ2-1; DNA: TGTGCCAGCACAAAGGACAGGGGGTGGTACAATGAGCAGTTCTTC; CDR3: CASTKDRGWYNEQFF
size: .; D: TRBD2; V: TRBV5-1; J: TRBJ2-5; DNA: TGCGCCAGCAGACAGCGGGAGGGGGCGACCCAGTACTTC; CDR3: CASRQREGATQYF
size: few; D: TRBD2; V: TRBV14; J: TRBJ2-7; DNA: TGTGCCAGCAGCCCGGGGGCTAGCGGGGGTTACTCCTACGAGCAGTACTTC; CDR3: CASSPGASGGYSYEQYF
size: many; D: .; V: TRBV19; J: TRBJ2-1; DNA: TGTGCCAGTACCACAGGCGTGAATGAGCAGTTCTTC; CDR3: CASTTGVNEQFF
size: .; D: TRBD2; V: TRBV7-3; J: TRBJ2-7; DNA: TGTGCCAGCAGCCTCCAGCCGGGACCCGGGGGGTACGAGCAGTACTTC; CDR3: CASSLQPGPGGYEQYF
size: .; D: TRBD1; V: TRBV6-5; J: TRBJ2-7; DNA: TGTGCCAGCAGTTACCGGGACAGGGGGCTATACGAGCAGTACTTC; CDR3: CASSYRDRGLYEQYF
size: .; D: TRBD2; V: TRBV29-1; J: TRBJ2-3; DNA: TGCAGCGCAGCGGGGGGCCCCACAGATACGCAGTATTTT; CDR3: CSAAGGPTDTQYF
size: .; D: TRBD2; V: TRBV5-1; J: TRBJ2-5; DNA: TGCGCCAGCAGCCCCTCCGTGACTAGCGGGGGTGGAGAGACCCAGTACTTC; CDR3: CASSPSVTSGGGETQYF
size: .; D: .; V: TRBV19; J: TRBJ1-2; DNA: TGTGCCAGTAGTACGTCGGACAGTTTTAACTATGGCTACACCTTC; CDR3: CASSTSDSFNYGYTF
size: .; D: .; V: TRBV6-2/TRBV6-3; J: TRBJ1-2; DNA: TGTGCCAGCAGTTTAGCGCGCGGGTCAGATGGCTACACCTTC; CDR3: CASSLARGSDGYTF
size: .; D: .; V: TRBV2; J: TRBJ1-1; DNA: TGTGCCAGCAGCCCACCTGGGGGGAGACAAACTGAAGCTTTCTTT; CDR3: CASSPPGGRQTEAFF
size: few; D: TRBD1; V: TRBV7-2; J: TRBJ2-2; DNA: TGTGCCAGCAGCTCCACCTCGAAGGGGGCGCACACCGGGGAGCTGTTTTTT; CDR3: CASSSTSKGAHTGELFF
size: .; D: TRBD1; V: TRBV6-5; J: TRBJ1-4; DNA: TGTGCCAGCAGTTCGGCCGGACAGGGGGCTAATGAAAAACTGTTTTTT; CDR3: CASSSAGQGANEKLFF
size: .; D: TRBD2; V: TRBV9; J: TRBJ2-2; DNA: TGTGCCAGCAGCTCCCCTAGCGGGGGGATCACCGGGGAGCTGTTTTTT; CDR3: CASSSPSGGITGELFF
size: .; D: .; V: TRBV11-2; J: TRBJ2-7; DNA: TGTGCCAGCAGCCGAGCGGGACAGGTATACGAGCAGTACTTC; CDR3: CASSRAGQVYEQYF
size: .; D: .; V: TRBV6-1; J: TRBJ1-2; DNA: TGTGCCAGCAGTGAATCGGGGTTCCACCCCTATGGCTACACCTTC; CDR3: CASSESGFHPYGYTF
size: .; D: TRBD2; V: TRBV7-2; J: TRBJ2-2; DNA: TGTGCCAGCAGCCCGGGAATGGGAGGGACCGGGGAGCTGTTTTTT; CDR3: CASSPGMGGTGELFF
size: .; D: .; V: TRBV7-2; J: TRBJ2-3; DNA: TGTGCCAGCAGGCGTCCTGGGGGCGGAGGCGATACGCAGTATTTT; CDR3: CASRRPGGGGDTQYF
size: once; D: .; V: TRBV11-3; J: TRBJ1-1; DNA: TGTGCCAGCAGCTCCTACGGGAACACTGAAGCTTTCTTT; CDR3: CASSSYGNTEAFF
size: once; D: .; V: TRBV5-8; J: TRBJ1-1; DNA: TGTGCCAGCAGCCATCGCCTTCGACTGGAGCACACTGAAGCTTTCTTT; CDR3: CASSHRLRLEHTEAFF
size: .; D: TRBD2; V: TRBV11-2; J: TRBJ2-7; DNA: TGTGCCAGCAGCTCCGGGTCTAGCGGGGCTCTATCCACCTACGAGCAGTACTTC; CDR3: CASSSGSSGALSTYEQYF
size: once; D: .; V: TRBV9; J: TRBJ2-5; DNA: TGTGCCAGCAGCGTGGGCCAGGCAAAAGAGACCCAGTACTTC; CDR3: CASSVGQAKETQYF
size: .; D: TRBD1; V: TRBV19; J: TRBJ2-1; DNA: TGTGCCAGTAGAGCGGGACAGGGGGCGTACAATGAGCAGTTCTTC; CDR3: CASRAGQGAYNEQFF
size: .; D: TRBD1; V: TRBV30; J: TRBJ1-5; DNA: TGTGCCTGGAGTGTTGCGGGACAGCTAAAGAATCAGCCCCAGCATTTT; CDR3: CAWSVAGQLKNQPQHF
size: .; D: .; V: TRBV7-6; J: TRBJ2-3; DNA: TGTGCCAGCAGCAGAGCGGAGCTTCCGCAGTATTTT; CDR3: CASSRAELPQYF
size: few; D: TRBD1; V: TRBV27; J: TRBJ2-7; DNA: TGTGCCAGCAGGAACGCAGGACAGGGTGGGCAGCAGTACTTC; CDR3: CASRNAGQGGQQYF
size: once; D: .; V: TRBV12-3/TRBV12-4; J: TRBJ2-5; DNA: TGTGCCAGCAGTAAAGAGGGGGCCCAGTACTTC; CDR3: CASSKEGAQYF
size: .; D: TRBD2; V: TRBV6-6; J: TRBJ2-7; DNA: TGTGCCAGCAGCTCAACTAGCGGGGGACCCTACGAGCAGTACTTC; CDR3: CASSSTSGGPYEQYF
size: .; D: .; V: TRBV27; J: TRBJ1-2; DNA: TGTGCCAGCAGTCTCGCCGGCGGGGTATATGGCTACACCTTC; CDR3: CASSLAGGVYGYTF